Reported below is one T cell receptor beta chain. Original handling: From reference gene primer amplification, estimates of nucleated cell counts were derived. Using immunoSEQ multiplex PCR, the repertoire was profiled, and TCRdb retains in-frame clones only, with some absent. For V, J and clone size, that table is used; D and trimming come from the DNA. The table records roughly 340,000 clones, 85% to 90% of them present only once. Enrolment of Seattle patients took place during active infection, and they were followed longitudinally. The CDR3 totals 13 residues. The germline gives CDR1 KGHDR, CDR2 SFDVKD. V shed 12 bases and J shed 3 bases, with 15 bases lying between them. This sample is drawn from a study of blood T cell repertoires in COVID-19. At the level of the study: T cells, B-cell-depleted T cells, or PBMCs supplied cDNA or gDNA.

This receptor was taken from a woman in her 70s with COVID-19, enrolled during active disease. The specimen was peripheral blood. The rearrangement joins TRBV24-1 to TRBJ2-3, with a tentative D call TRBD1 (6 bases). CDR3 DNA: TGTGCCCCGCAGGGGTTCCGTACAGATACGCAGTATTTT. Translation gives CAPQGFRTDTQYF.